This T cell receptor beta chain was profiled in a study of graft-versus-host responses after intestinal transplantation. In the study overall: Grafts that recipients had were multivisceral, liver-intestinal, or isolated intestinal transplants. Anti-thymocyte globulin served as induction for all recipients, who then took tacrolimus and steroids for roughly 3 years.

Study outcomes and limitations: Individuals carrying graft-donor T cell macrochimerism showed high graft-versus-host to host-versus-graft clonal ratios in allografts. GvH clones were identified in recipient marrow, with some first appearing in ileum or blood.

Worth noting for this clone: Its antigen is not known.

Some clones are missing from TCRdb's copy, which holds only in-frame ones; the method was immunoSEQ multiplex PCR. The profile shows about 98,000 clones, 86% of them singletons. Sequencing was performed on PBMCs, taken 255 days after intestinal transplant. This clonotype was sampled from a human patient who received an intestinal transplant, so some T cells may come from the graft donor.

This CDR3 is CASSLDASGYEQYF. CDR3 nucleotide sequence: TGTGCCAGCAGCTTAGACGCTAGCGGATACGAGCAGTACTTC. The chain employs TRBV7-2 and TRBJ2-7; TRBD2 agrees at 7 bases. The germline gives CDR1 SGHTA, CDR2 FQGNSA. V lost 1 base to trimming and J lost 4 bases; unmatched junction nucleotides: 4. The CDR3 length is 14 residues.